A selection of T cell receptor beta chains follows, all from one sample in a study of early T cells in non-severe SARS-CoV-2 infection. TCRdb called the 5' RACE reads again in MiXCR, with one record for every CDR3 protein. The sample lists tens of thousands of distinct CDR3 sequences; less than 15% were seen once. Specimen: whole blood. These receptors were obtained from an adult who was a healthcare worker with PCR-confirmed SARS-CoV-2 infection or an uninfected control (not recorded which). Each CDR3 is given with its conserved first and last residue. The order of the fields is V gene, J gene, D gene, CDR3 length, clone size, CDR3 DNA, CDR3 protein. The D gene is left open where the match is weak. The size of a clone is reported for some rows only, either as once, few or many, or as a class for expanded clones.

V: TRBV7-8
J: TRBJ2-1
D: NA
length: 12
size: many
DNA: TGTGCCAGCAGCCCACAGCGAAATGAGCAGTTCTTC
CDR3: CASSPQRNEQFF

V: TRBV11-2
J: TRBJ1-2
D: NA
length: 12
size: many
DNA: TGTGCCAGCAGCTTGGGAGGTTGGGGCTACACCTTC
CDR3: CASSLGGWGYTF

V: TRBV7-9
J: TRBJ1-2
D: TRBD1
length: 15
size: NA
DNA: TGTGCCAGCAGCTCGGGGACAGGCTTACGCTATGGCTACACCTTC
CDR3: CASSSGTGLRYGYTF

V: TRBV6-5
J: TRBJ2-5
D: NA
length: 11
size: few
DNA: TGTGCCAGCGGCAGACAAGAGACCCAGTACTTC
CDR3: CASGRQETQYF

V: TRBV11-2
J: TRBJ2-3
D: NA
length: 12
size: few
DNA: TGTGCCAGCAGCTTAAGTGAAGATACGCAGTATTTT
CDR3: CASSLSEDTQYF

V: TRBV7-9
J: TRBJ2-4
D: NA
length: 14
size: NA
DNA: TGTGCCAGCAGCACGGGGACCTCCGTGGGCATTCAGTACTTC
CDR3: CASSTGTSVGIQYF

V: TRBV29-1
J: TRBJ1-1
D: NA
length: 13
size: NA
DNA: TGCAGCGCTGCCCGCAGGGCGGACACTGAAGCTTTCTTT
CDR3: CSAARRADTEAFF

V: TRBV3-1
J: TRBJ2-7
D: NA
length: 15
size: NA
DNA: TGTGCCAGCAGCCGCTCGGTTCGGGGAGTCGGAGAGCAGTACTTC
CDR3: CASSRSVRGVGEQYF

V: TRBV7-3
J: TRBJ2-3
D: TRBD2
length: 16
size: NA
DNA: TGTGCCAGCAGCTCAACCGGGAGGGGGATCACAGATACGCAGTATTTT
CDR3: CASSSTGRGITDTQYF

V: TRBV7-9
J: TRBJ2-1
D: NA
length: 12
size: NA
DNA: TGTGCCAGCAGCTTAGAAGTGGATGAGCAGTTCTTC
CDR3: CASSLEVDEQFF

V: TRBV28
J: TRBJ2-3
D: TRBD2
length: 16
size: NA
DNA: TGTGCCAGCAGCTCCCGGGGGGGAAGGGGCACAGATACGCAGTATTTT
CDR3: CASSSRGGRGTDTQYF

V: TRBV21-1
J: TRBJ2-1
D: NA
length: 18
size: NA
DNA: TGTGCCAGCAGCAAAGATGAGGGAGGGCCTCCTTACTACAATGAGCAGTTCTTC
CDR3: CASSKDEGGPPYYNEQFF

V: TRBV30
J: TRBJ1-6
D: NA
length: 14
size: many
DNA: TGTGCCTGGAGTCACTTAGGAGACAATTCACCCCTCCACTTT
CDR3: CAWSHLGDNSPLHF

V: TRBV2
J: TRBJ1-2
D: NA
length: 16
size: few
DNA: TGTGCCAGCAGTGAAGGTTTCCAGGGACTTAACTATGGCTACACCTTC
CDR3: CASSEGFQGLNYGYTF

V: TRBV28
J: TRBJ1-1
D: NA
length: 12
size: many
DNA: TGTGCCAGCAGTTTTAGAAACACTGAAGCTTTCTTT
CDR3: CASSFRNTEAFF

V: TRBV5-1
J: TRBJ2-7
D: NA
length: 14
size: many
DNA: TGCGCCAGCAGCTTGGCCTGGCAGGTCAACGAGCAGTACTTC
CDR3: CASSLAWQVNEQYF

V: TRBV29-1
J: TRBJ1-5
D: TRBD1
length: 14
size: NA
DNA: TGCAGCGTGCAAACAGGGGGCCGAAATCAGCCCCAGCATTTT
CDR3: CSVQTGGRNQPQHF

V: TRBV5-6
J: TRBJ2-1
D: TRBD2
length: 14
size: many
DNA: TGTGCCAGCAGCTTTTCTAGCGGGATCAATGAGCAGTTCTTC
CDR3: CASSFSSGINEQFF

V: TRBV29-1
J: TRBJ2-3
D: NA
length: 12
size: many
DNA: TGCAGCGTTGAAATTGTGTCAGATACGCAGTATTTT
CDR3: CSVEIVSDTQYF

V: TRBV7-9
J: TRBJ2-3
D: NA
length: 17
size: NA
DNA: TGTGCCAGCAGCTTGTCTGAGGCCTACGGCCTCACAGATACGCAGTATTTT
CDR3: CASSLSEAYGLTDTQYF

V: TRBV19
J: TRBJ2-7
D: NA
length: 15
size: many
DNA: TGTGCCAGTAGTATAGGTAGCGGCGGGACCTACGAGCAGTACTTC
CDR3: CASSIGSGGTYEQYF

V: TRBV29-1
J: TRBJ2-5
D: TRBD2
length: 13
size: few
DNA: TGCAGCGCCGCCGGACTAGCGGGAGAGACCCAGTACTTC
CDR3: CSAAGLAGETQYF

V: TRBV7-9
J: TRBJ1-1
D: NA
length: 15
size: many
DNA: TGTGCCAGCAGCCAGGGTTCCCGGATGGACACTGAAGCTTTCTTT
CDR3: CASSQGSRMDTEAFF

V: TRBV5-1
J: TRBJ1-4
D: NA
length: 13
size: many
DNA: TGCGCCAGCAGCTTCCAGGGGAATGAAAAACTGTTTTTT
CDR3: CASSFQGNEKLFF

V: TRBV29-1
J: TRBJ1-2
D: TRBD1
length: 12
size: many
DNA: TGCAGCGTTTCCGACAGGGGCTATGGCTACACCTTC
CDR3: CSVSDRGYGYTF

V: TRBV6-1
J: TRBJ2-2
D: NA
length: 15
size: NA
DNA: TGTGCCAGCAGGTGGAAGTTGGAAGGAACCGGGGAGCTGTTTTTT
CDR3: CASRWKLEGTGELFF

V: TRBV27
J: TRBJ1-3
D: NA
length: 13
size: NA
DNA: TGTGCCAGCAGGCCGGATTCTGAAAACACCATATATTTT
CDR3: CASRPDSENTIYF

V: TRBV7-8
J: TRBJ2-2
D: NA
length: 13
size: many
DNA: TGTGCCAGCAGCTTACAGTACATCGGGGAGCTGTTTTTT
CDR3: CASSLQYIGELFF

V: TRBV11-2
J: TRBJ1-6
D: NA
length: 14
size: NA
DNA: TGTGCCAGCAGCCCGGGACCGAATAATTCACCCCTCCACTTT
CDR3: CASSPGPNNSPLHF

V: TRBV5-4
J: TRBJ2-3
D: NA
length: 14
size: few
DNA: TGTGCCAGCAGCCGCCCTACAGGGAACGGTACGCAGTATTTT
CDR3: CASSRPTGNGTQYF

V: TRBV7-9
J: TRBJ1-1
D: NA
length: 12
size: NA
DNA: TGTGCCACCCGGAGCAGGGAGGCTGAAGCTTTCTTT
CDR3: CATRSREAEAFF

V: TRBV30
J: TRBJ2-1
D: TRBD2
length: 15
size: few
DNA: TGTGCCTGGACCGGGAGCGCGGGAGTAGTCAATGAGCAGTTCTTC
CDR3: CAWTGSAGVVNEQFF

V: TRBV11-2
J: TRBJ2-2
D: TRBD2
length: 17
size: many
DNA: TGTGCCAGCAGCCTTCACTCTAGCGGGAGGCGCACCGGGGAGCTGTTTTTT
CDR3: CASSLHSSGRRTGELFF

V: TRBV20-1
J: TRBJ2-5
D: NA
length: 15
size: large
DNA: TGCAGTGCTAGAATGGCAGGAGAGGTCCAAGAGACCCAGTACTTC
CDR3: CSARMAGEVQETQYF

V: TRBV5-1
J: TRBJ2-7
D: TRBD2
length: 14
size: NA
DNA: TGCGCCAGCAGCTTAGGCGGGAGTTTTTACGAGCAGTACTTC
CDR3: CASSLGGSFYEQYF

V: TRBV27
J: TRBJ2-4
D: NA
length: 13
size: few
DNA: TGTGCCAGCAGTTTCGGAGGGGGAGACATTCAGTACTTC
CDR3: CASSFGGGDIQYF

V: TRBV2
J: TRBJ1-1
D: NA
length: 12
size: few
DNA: TGTGCCAGCGAGACAGCCCCCGCTGCAGCTTTCTTT
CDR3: CASETAPAAAFF

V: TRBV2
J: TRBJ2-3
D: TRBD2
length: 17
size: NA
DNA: TGTGCCAGCAGTGGACCTGGACTAGCGGGAGAAACAGATACGCAGTATTTT
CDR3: CASSGPGLAGETDTQYF

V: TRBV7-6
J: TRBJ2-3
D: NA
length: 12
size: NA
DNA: TGTGCCAGCAGCTTAAAGTCAGATACGCAGTATTTT
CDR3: CASSLKSDTQYF

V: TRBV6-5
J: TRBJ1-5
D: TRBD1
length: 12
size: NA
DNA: TGTGCCACAAGGACAGGGGATCAGCCCCAGCATTTT
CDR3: CATRTGDQPQHF

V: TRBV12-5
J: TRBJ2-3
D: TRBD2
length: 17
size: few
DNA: TGTGCTAGTGGTTCCGGGACTAGCGGGAGAGTCGTTGATACGCAGTATTTT
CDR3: CASGSGTSGRVVDTQYF

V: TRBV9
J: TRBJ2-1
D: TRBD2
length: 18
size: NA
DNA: TGTGCCAGCAGCGTAGCAAGGTTAGCGGGGGGGCCGTCCGGTGAGCAGTTCTTC
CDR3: CASSVARLAGGPSGEQFF